The T cell receptor beta chain described here comes from a study of CD8 T cells in ankylosing spondylitis. A word on this clonotype: Its specificity is not known. A read error may account for a junction end that differs from germline.

TCRdb re-called the 5' RACE reads through MiXCR, storing one row per CDR3 protein. Of roughly 260,000 distinct CDR3 sequences in the sample, roughly 20% were seen once. Germline CDR1 reads SGHAT; CDR2 reads FQNNGV. The CDR3 covers 15 residues. Findings and limits, study-wide: Among TCR beta sequences, a motif of under 10 highly homologous variants appeared characteristic of ankylosing spondylitis blood. It was reported that disease-linked clones were significantly enriched in matched ankylosing spondylitis synovial fluid. Disease-linked clones were found to be CD8+ and relatively rare in peripheral blood.

This TCR was recovered from a male donor with ankylosing spondylitis or in good health (not recorded which). Sequences were obtained from blood, either unsorted or a sorted T cell fraction (not recorded which). J is TRBJ2-2 and V is TRBV11-2, with 7 bases identical to TRBD2. The DNA for the CDR3 is TGTGCCAGCAGCTTAGAGTGGGGGGGTACCGGGGGGCTGTTTTTT. It is translated as CASSLEWGGTGGLFF.